Below are 5 T cell receptor beta chains sequenced from a single sample in a study of shared clonotypes between healthy human individuals. Assay: immunoSEQ multiplex PCR; the TCRdb copy retains only in-frame clones and omits some. The table records a few million clones, 80% to 95% of them present only once. Source material: naive CD4+ T cells from PBMCs. Subset meaning: CD45RA+ positively selected. The receptors here all came from a young man in good health. Some clones in this sample may be carry-over from other donors' samples.

Here the CDR3 reads CASSVPTPYYGYTF. The CDR3 DNA sequence: TGCGCCAGCAGTGTCCCGACACCTTACTATGGCTACACCTTC. The chain employs TRBV10-1 and TRBJ1-2; D is unresolved. Germline V lookup: CDR1 WNHNN, CDR2 SYGVQD (reference sequence). The CDR3 has 14 amino acids. Trimming removed 4 bases at V and 3 bases at J, with 12 bases between.

The rearrangement joins TRBV7-6 to TRBJ2-3; TRBD2 agrees at 7 bases. From germline, CDR1 is SGHVS and CDR2 FNYEAQ. CDR3 length equals 14 residues. Germline trimming cut 5 bases from V and 1 base from J; bases unmatched to any gene: 3. DNA for the CDR3: TGTGCCAGCAGCCCCACTAGCGGCACAGATACGCAGTATTTT. Its protein is CASSPTSGTDTQYF.

This chain's CDR3 is CASSSQGYQPQHF. CDR3 nucleotide sequence: TGTGCCAGCAGCTCACAGGGGTATCAGCCCCAGCATTTT. This sequence joins TRBV7-2 and TRBJ1-5; TRBD1 aligns across 7 bases. V lost 4 bases and J lost 5; bases outside the gene matches: 2. CDR3 size: 13 residues. In germline, CDR1 is SGHTA, CDR2 FQGNSA.

The V and J genes are TRBV6-1 and TRBJ2-2, with D possibly matching TRBD2 (5 bases). This CDR3 region has 15 residues. V dropped 5 bases and J dropped 0 bases, with 10 bases sitting between them. Germline CDR1 MNHNS, CDR2 SASEGT. CDR3 amino acids: CASSSGLSNTGELFF. The CDR3 DNA reads TGTGCCAGCAGTTCCGGACTCTCGAACACCGGGGAGCTGTTTTTT.

This chain joins TRBV29-1 and TRBJ2-1, with a weak D call TRBD2 (6 bases). The CDR3 extends over 13 amino acids. Per germline, CDR1 SQVTM and CDR2 ANQGSEA. V was pared by 7 bases and J by 3 bases, with 13 bases between. The CDR3 DNA reads TGCAGCGGGAGAAGGGAGGTCTACAATGAGCAGTTCTTC. Its translation: CSGRREVYNEQFF.